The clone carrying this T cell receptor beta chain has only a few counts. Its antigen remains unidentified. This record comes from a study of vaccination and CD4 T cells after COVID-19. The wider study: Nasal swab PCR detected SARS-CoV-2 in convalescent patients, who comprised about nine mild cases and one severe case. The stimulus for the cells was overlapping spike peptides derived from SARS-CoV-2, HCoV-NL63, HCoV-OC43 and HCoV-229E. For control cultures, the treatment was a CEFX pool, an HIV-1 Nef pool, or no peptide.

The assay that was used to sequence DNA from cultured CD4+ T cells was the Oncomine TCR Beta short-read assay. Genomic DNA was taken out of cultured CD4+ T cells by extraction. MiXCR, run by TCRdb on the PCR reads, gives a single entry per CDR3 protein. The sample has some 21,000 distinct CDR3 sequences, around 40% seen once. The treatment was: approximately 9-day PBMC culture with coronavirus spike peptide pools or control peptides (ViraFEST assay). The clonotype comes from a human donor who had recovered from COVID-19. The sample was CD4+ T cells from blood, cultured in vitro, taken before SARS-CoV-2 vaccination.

CDR3 amino acids: CASSLYRDSYGYTF. The CDR3 DNA is TGTGCCAGCAGCTTATATCGGGACAGCTATGGCTACACCTTC. V is TRBV7-2 and J is TRBJ1-2; 7 nucleotides align to TRBD1. V lost 2 bases and J lost 4; bases outside the gene matches: 4. The germline gives CDR1 SGHTA, CDR2 FQGNSA. The CDR3 is 14 amino acids.